The sequence of this T cell receptor (beta chain) was determined in a study of blood T cells in healthy people across ages. In this sample, this clonotype turned up once. Trimming left V 8 bases short and J 4 bases short, with 17 bases between. The germline gives CDR1 ENHRY, CDR2 SYGVKD. The CDR3 length is 14 residues. Sample-barcoded 5' priming and a J-beta primer mix drove a second PCR of roughly 6 to 12 cycles. Through a template-switch adaptor with 12 random nucleotides, each cDNA molecule received a tag. TCRdb reprocessed the 5' RACE reads via MiXCR and lists one record per CDR3 protein. The sample lists about 1.7 million distinct CDR3 sequences, approximately 30% occurring once.

Sequencing was performed on blood. The genes are TRBV10-3 and TRBJ2-5; tentative D call: TRBD1 (5 bases). The source of this sequence is a woman younger than 45 in good health. CDR3 DNA sequence: TGTGCCATCGGGGCGGCCACAGACTCAGAGACCCAGTACTTC. It translates to CAIGAATDSETQYF.